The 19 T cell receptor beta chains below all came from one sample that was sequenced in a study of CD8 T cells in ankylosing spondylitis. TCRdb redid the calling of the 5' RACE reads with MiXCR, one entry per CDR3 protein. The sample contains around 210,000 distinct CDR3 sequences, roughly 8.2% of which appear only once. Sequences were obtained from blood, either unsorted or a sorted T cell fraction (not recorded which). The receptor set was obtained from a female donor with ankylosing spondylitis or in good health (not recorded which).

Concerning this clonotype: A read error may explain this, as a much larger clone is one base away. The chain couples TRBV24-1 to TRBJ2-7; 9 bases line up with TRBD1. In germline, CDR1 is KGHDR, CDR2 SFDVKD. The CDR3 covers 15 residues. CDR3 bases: TGTGTCACCAGTGATCCGGGACAGGGTTCGGGAGAGCAGTACTTC. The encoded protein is CVTSDPGQGSGEQYF.

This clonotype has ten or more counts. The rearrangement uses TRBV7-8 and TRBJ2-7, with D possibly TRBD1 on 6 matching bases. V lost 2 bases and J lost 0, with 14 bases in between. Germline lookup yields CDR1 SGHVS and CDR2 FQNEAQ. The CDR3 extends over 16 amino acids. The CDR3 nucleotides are TGTGCCAGCAGCTTAAGTGTACCAGGGGTCTCCTACGAGCAGTACTTC. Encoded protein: CASSLSVPGVSYEQYF.

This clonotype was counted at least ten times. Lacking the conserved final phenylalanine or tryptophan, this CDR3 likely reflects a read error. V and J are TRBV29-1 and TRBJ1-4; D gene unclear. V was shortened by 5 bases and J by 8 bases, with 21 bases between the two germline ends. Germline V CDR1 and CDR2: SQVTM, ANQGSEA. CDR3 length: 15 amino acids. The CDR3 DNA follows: TGCAGCGTTATCCCGGTCGGAGCCCCAGGAGAAAAACTGTTTTCT. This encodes CSVIPVGAPGEKLFS.

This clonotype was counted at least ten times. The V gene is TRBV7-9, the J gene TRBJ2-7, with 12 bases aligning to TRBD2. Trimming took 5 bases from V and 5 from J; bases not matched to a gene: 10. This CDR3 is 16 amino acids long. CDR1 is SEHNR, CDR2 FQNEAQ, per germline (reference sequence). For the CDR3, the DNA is TGTGCCAGCAGCCCAGTGACTAGCGGGAGTTACCACGAGCAGTACTTC. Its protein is CASSPVTSGSYHEQYF.

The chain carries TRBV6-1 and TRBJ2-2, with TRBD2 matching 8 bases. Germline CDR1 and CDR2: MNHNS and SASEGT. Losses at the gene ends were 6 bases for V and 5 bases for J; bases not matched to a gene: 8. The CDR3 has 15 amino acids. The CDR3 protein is CASRRAGVSTGELFF. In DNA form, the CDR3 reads TGTGCCAGCAGACGAGCGGGAGTCTCGACCGGGGAGCTGTTTTTT.

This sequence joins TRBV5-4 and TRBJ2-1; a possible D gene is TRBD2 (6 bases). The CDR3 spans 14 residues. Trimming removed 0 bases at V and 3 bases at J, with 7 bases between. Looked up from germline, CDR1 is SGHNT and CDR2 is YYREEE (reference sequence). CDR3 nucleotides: TGTGCCAGCAGCTTGGGCGGGATCTACAATGAGCAGTTCTTC. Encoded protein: CASSLGGIYNEQFF.

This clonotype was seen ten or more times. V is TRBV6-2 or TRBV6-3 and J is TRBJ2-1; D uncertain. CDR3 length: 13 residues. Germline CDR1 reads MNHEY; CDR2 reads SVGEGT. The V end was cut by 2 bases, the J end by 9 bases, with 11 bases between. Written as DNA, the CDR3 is TGTGCCAGCAGTTACCTACACGGATCTGAGCAGTTCTTC. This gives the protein CASSYLHGSEQFF.

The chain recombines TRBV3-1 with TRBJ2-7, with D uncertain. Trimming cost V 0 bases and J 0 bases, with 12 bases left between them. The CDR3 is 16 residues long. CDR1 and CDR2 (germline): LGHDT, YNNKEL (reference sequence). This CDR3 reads CASSQDAAQSSYEQYF. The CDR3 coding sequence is TGTGCCAGCAGCCAAGATGCAGCGCAGAGCTCCTACGAGCAGTACTTC.

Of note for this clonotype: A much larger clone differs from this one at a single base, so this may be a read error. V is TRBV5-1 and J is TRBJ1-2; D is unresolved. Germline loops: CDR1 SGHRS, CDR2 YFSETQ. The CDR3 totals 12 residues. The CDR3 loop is CVSTNSYYGYTF. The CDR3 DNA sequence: TGCGTCAGCACCAATTCCTACTATGGCTACACCTTC.

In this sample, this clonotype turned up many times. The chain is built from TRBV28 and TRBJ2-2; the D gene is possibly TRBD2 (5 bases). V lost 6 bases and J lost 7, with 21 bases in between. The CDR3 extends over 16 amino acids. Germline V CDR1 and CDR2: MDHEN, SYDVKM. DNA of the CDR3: TGTGCCAGCAGCCCTACGGCTAGCTCGGGTGTCGGGGAGCTGTTTTTT. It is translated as CASSPTASSGVGELFF.

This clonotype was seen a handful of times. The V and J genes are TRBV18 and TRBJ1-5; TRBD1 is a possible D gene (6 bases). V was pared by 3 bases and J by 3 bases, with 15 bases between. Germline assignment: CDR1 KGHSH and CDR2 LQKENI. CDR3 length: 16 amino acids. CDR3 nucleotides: TGTGCCAGCTCACCGGTAGCAGGGGCCGTCAATCAGCCCCAGCATTTT. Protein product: CASSPVAGAVNQPQHF. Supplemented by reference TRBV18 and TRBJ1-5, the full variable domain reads NAGVMQNPRHLVRRRGQEARLRCSPMKGHSHVYWYRQLPEEGLKFMVYLQKENIIDESGMPKERFSAEFPKEGPSILRIQQVVRGDSAAYFCASSPVAGAVNQPQHFGDGTRLSIL.

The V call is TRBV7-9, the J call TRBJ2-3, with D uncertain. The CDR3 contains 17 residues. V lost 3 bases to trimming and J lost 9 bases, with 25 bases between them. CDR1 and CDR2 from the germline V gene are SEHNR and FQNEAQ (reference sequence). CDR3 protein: CASSFDPVGRAAATQYF. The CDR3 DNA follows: TGTGCCAGCAGCTTTGATCCGGTGGGTCGCGCCGCCGCCACGCAGTATTTT.

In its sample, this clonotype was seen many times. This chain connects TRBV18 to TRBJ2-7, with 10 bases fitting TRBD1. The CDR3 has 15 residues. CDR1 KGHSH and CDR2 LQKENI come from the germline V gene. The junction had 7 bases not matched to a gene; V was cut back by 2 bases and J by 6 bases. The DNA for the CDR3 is TGTGCCAGCTCACCAAGGGGACAGGGGTCTGGCGAGCAGTACTTC. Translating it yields CASSPRGQGSGEQYF.

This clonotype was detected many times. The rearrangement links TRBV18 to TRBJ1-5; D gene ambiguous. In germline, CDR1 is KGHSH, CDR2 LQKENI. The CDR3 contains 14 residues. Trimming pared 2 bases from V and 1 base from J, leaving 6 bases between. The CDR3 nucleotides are TGTGCCAGCTCACCAGATATGAGCAATCAGCCCCAGCATTTT. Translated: CASSPDMSNQPQHF.

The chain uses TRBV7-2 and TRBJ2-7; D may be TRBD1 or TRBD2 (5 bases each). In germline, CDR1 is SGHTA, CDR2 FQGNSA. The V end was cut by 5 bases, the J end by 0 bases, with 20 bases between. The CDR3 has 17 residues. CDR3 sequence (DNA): TGTGCCAGCAGCCGGGGTCGAGGGGACGAGAGCTCCTACGAGCAGTACTTC. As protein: CASSRGRGDESSYEQYF. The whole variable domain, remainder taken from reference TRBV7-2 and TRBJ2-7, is GAGVSQSPSNKVTEKGKDVELRCDPISGHTALYWYRQSLGQGLEFLIYFQGNSAPDKSGLPSDRFSAERTGGSVSTLTIQRTQQEDSAVYLCASSRGRGDESSYEQYFGPGTRLTVT.

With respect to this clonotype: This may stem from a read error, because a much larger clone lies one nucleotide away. Here the CDR3 reads CASSPRGEAQYF. For the CDR3, the DNA is TGTGCCAGCTCACCAAGAGGAGAGGCCCAGTACTTC. The chain recombines TRBV18 with TRBJ2-5; D is ambiguous. CDR1 KGHSH and CDR2 LQKENI come from the germline V gene. This CDR3 contains 12 residues.

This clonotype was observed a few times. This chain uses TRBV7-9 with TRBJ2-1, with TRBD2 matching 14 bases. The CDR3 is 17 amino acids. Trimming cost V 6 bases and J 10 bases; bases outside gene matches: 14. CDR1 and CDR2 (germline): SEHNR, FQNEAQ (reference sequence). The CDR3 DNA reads TGTGCCAGCAGGCCCGCGGGTTGGACTAGCGGGAGGCAAGAGCAGTTCTTC. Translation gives CASRPAGWTSGRQEQFF.

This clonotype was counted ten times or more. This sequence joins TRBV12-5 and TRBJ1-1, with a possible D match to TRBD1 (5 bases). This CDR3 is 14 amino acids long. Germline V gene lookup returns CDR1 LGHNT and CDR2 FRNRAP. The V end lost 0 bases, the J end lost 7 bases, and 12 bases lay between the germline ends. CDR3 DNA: TGTGCTAGTGGTTTGGTACTGGGGGGGTATGAAGCTTTCTTT. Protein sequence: CASGLVLGGYEAFF.

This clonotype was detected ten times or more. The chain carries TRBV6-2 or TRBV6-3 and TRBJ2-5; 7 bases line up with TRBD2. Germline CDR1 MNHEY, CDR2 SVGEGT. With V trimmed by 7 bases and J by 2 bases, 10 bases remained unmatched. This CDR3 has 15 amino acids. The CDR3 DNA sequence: TGTGCCAGCACCCCCCGAGCGGGGAGGCAAGAGACCCAGTACTTC. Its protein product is CASTPRAGRQETQYF.